The T cell receptor (beta chain) described here comes from a study of cytomegalovirus exposure and HLA in healthy donors. Study-level points and caveats: It has been reported that TCR beta sequences accurately predicted the HLA-A and HLA-B alleles of most subjects.

These donors counted as nominally healthy when sampled, but unrecorded immune exposures were likely. On this clone itself: Antigen unknown.

Use of 60 Vbeta and 13 Jbeta primers characterized the PCR. TCRdb keeps only in-frame clones here, not all; method: immunoSEQ multiplex PCR. The sample holds more than 95,000 clones; about four fifths are singletons and the top ten take roughly 13%. The ends were cut back, 6 bases at V and 0 bases at J, with 12 bases in the middle. CDR3 size: 14 residues. The germline V gene has CDR1 GTSNPN and CDR2 SVGIG (reference sequence). The receptor was derived from an older woman in good health and CMV-seropositive. What was sequenced was PBMCs. The V and J genes are TRBV30 and TRBJ1-3; D is perhaps TRBD1 (5 bases). This chain's CDR3 is CACLGRNSGNTIYF. For the CDR3, the DNA is TGTGCCTGCCTGGGGCGTAACTCTGGAAACACCATATATTTT.